Listed below are T cell receptor beta chains from one sample, sequenced in a study of blood T cell repertoires in COVID-19. The assay was immunoSEQ multiplex PCR, and TCRdb's table has in-frame clones only and misses some. The sample includes 130,000 or so clones, about 86% of them seen just once. Sequenced sample: peripheral blood. The receptors shown here come from an older woman with acute or convalescent COVID-19. CDR3s include the opening cysteine and the closing phenylalanine or tryptophan. D genes are given only for firm matches. Clone size is given for some rows only: seen once, a few or many times, or a class if the clone is expanded.

CDR3	DNA	size	J	V	D
CASSLLTDDQPQHF	TGTGCCAGCAGCTTGCTCACAGATGATCAGCCCCAGCATTTT	.	TRBJ1-5	TRBV5-8	.
CASSRRRQGSYEQYF	TGTGCCAGCAGTCGAAGGCGTCAGGGCTCCTACGAGCAGTACTTC	.	TRBJ2-7	TRBV28	.
CAWQTGAVRGYTF	TGTGCCTGGCAAACAGGGGCCGTCAGGGGCTACACCTTC	.	TRBJ1-2	TRBV30	TRBD1
CASRTGVASTDTQYF	TGTGCCAGCCGCACAGGGGTCGCTAGCACAGATACGCAGTATTTT	.	TRBJ2-3	TRBV6-5	TRBD1
CASSRQGARVNTEAFF	TGTGCCAGCAGCCGACAGGGGGCGAGGGTGAACACTGAAGCTTTCTTT	.	TRBJ1-1	TRBV27	TRBD1
CASSAGTIGSPLHF	TGCGCCAGCAGCGCCGGGACTATTGGTTCACCCCTCCACTTT	.	TRBJ1-6	TRBV5-1	.
CAGQGDTEAFF	TGTGCCGGACAGGGGGACACTGAAGCTTTCTTT	.	TRBJ1-1	TRBV28	TRBD1
CASSFLGQYRTLHF	TGTGCCAGCAGTTTCCTAGGACAGTATCGGACCCTCCACTTT	.	TRBJ1-6	TRBV28	.
CASSYSATGSYEQYF	TGTGCCAGCAGTTACTCGGCGACAGGCTCCTACGAGCAGTACTTC	once	TRBJ2-7	TRBV6-5	.
CASSPRRGAEVTEAFF	TGTGCCAGCTCACCAAGGCGGGGGGCGGAGGTCACTGAAGCTTTCTTT	.	TRBJ1-1	TRBV18	.
CASSSHRGHREQYF	TGTGCCAGCAGTTCCCACAGGGGGCACAGAGAGCAGTACTTC	.	TRBJ2-7	TRBV28	TRBD1
CASSIVTREQFF	TGTGCCAGTAGTATAGTTACACGAGAGCAGTTCTTC	.	TRBJ2-1	TRBV19	.
CASSQAANYGYTF	TGCGCCAGCAGCCAAGCCGCTAACTATGGCTACACCTTC	.	TRBJ1-2	TRBV4-1	.
CASSIADRYYGYTF	TGTGCCAGTAGTATAGCGGACAGATACTATGGCTACACCTTC	.	TRBJ1-2	TRBV19	.
CASSLGRAGGPILYNEQFF	TGTGCCAGCAGCTTAGGCCGCGCGGGGGGACCAATCTTGTACAATGAGCAGTTCTTC	.	TRBJ2-1	TRBV11-2	TRBD2
CASGLVRGNQPQHF	TGTGCTAGTGGTTTGGTAAGGGGTAATCAGCCCCAGCATTTT	.	TRBJ1-5	TRBV12-5	.
CASSYGQSYGYTF	TGTGCCAGCAGTTACGGACAGAGCTATGGCTACACCTTC	.	TRBJ1-2	TRBV6-2/TRBV6-3	.
CASSLSGTNTGELFF	TGTGCCAGCAGCTTAAGCGGCACGAACACCGGGGAGCTGTTTTTT	.	TRBJ2-2	TRBV7-2	.
CASSWDREDTEAFF	TGTGCCAGCAGCTGGGACAGGGAAGATACTGAAGCTTTCTTT	.	TRBJ1-1	TRBV11-3	TRBD1
CAWKTGNTEAFF	TGTGCCTGGAAAACAGGAAACACTGAAGCTTTCTTT	.	TRBJ1-1	TRBV30	.
CASRRTRNTIYF	TGTGCCAGCCGCAGAACCAGAAACACCATATATTTT	.	TRBJ1-3	TRBV2	.
CASSETSYEQYF	TGTGCCAGCAGTGAAACAAGTTACGAGCAGTACTTC	.	TRBJ2-7	TRBV6-1	.
CASSYGAGNYGYTF	TGTGCCAGCAGTTATGGGGCAGGGAACTATGGCTACACCTTC	.	TRBJ1-2	TRBV6-5	.
CASSLTTGRNTEAFF	TGTGCCAGCAGCTTAACGACAGGGCGGAACACTGAAGCTTTCTTT	few	TRBJ1-1	TRBV7-3	TRBD1
CASSLNPAGGAYEQYF	TGTGCCAGCAGCTTAAACCCAGCAGGGGGTGCCTACGAGCAGTACTTC	few	TRBJ2-7	TRBV7-9	TRBD1
CSVGGRMNTEAFF	TGCAGCGTCGGGGGACGGATGAACACTGAAGCTTTCTTT	.	TRBJ1-1	TRBV29-1	.
CASGTIVGEAFF	TGTGCCAGTGGGACTATTGTCGGTGAAGCTTTCTTT	.	TRBJ1-1	TRBV19	.
CASSEAWSRFNEKLFF	TGTGCCAGCAGTGAAGCTTGGTCCAGGTTTAATGAAAAACTGTTTTTT	.	TRBJ1-4	TRBV6-1	.
CASSRQQGNEQFF	TGTGCCAGCAGCCGTCAACAGGGGAATGAGCAGTTCTTC	few	TRBJ2-1	TRBV14	TRBD1
CSTGQLEAFF	TGCAGTACGGGACAGCTTGAAGCTTTCTTT	few	TRBJ1-1	TRBV20-1	TRBD1
CASTLISGFTDTQYF	TGTGCCAGCACCCTTATATCCGGGTTTACAGATACGCAGTATTTT	.	TRBJ2-3	TRBV28	.
CASQGAGQGEAFF	TGTGCCAGCCAAGGGGCGGGGCAGGGTGAAGCTTTCTTT	.	TRBJ1-1	TRBV19	.
CASSDRGAPDTQYF	TGTGCCAGCAGTGACCGTGGGGCCCCAGATACGCAGTATTTT	.	TRBJ2-3	TRBV2	.
CASSQGLGDRGPHYGYTF	TGTGCCAGCAGCCAAGGATTAGGGGACAGGGGCCCTCATTATGGCTACACCTTC	.	TRBJ1-2	TRBV3-1/TRBV3-2	TRBD1
CASSLDSGGFDYEQYF	TGTGCCAGCAGCTTAGATAGCGGGGGATTCGACTACGAGCAGTACTTC	.	TRBJ2-7	TRBV11-2	TRBD2
CASSNPAGGQETQYF	TGTGCCAGCAGTAACCCGGCGGGGGGACAAGAGACCCAGTACTTC	.	TRBJ2-5	TRBV7-3	TRBD2
CASSYVRSGELFF	TGTGCCAGCAGTTACGTCAGATCCGGGGAGCTGTTTTTT	.	TRBJ2-2	TRBV6-5	.
CASRRQPGFQETQYF	TGTGCCAGCAGACGACAGCCAGGCTTCCAAGAGACCCAGTACTTC	.	TRBJ2-5	TRBV28	.
CATSDRQGADTQYF	TGTGCCACCAGTGATCGACAGGGCGCAGATACGCAGTATTTT	.	TRBJ2-3	TRBV24-1	TRBD1
CASSLEQYYGYTF	TGTGCCAGCAGCTTGGAACAGTACTATGGCTACACCTTC	.	TRBJ1-2	TRBV5-4	.
CASGLGLGGADTEAFF	TGTGCTAGTGGTTTGGGCCTGGGGGGGGCGGACACTGAAGCTTTCTTT	.	TRBJ1-1	TRBV12-5	.
CSASPLAGTQYF	TGCAGTGCTAGTCCCCTCGCGGGGACCCAGTACTTC	once	TRBJ2-5	TRBV20-1	.
CASSLGAGEKYGYTF	TGTGCCAGCAGCTTGGGGGCAGGGGAGAAGTATGGCTACACCTTC	.	TRBJ1-2	TRBV5-4	.
CASSLAQTRYEQYF	TGTGCCAGCAGCTTAGCCCAGACTCGCTACGAGCAGTACTTC	.	TRBJ2-7	TRBV11-2	.
CASSLGRDYGYTF	TGCGCCAGCAGCTTGGGCAGGGACTATGGCTACACCTTC	.	TRBJ1-2	TRBV5-1	.
CASSVAGSNEKLFF	TGTGCCAGCAGCGTAGCCGGGTCTAATGAAAAACTGTTTTTT	.	TRBJ1-4	TRBV9	.
CSGAGGQGAYEQYF	TGCAGCGGTGCCGGCGGACAGGGGGCCTACGAGCAGTACTTC	.	TRBJ2-7	TRBV29-1	TRBD1
CASSLYGTGVINEQFF	TGTGCCAGCAGTTTATACGGGACAGGGGTTATCAATGAGCAGTTCTTC	.	TRBJ2-1	TRBV28	TRBD1
CASSRTGSPGEQYF	TGTGCCAGCAGTAGGACAGGGTCCCCGGGGGAGCAGTACTTC	few	TRBJ2-7	TRBV28	TRBD1
CASSQGGGALPGELFF	TGTGCCAGCAGCCAAGGCGGGGGGGCGTTGCCCGGGGAGCTGTTTTTT	once	TRBJ2-2	TRBV3-1/TRBV3-2	TRBD2
CSVEGTSPLNEQFF	TGCAGCGTTGAAGGGACTTCGCCCCTAAATGAGCAGTTCTTC	.	TRBJ2-1	TRBV29-1	.
CASSRPGQNNEQFF	TGTGCCAGCAGCCGGCCGGGACAAAACAATGAGCAGTTCTTC	.	TRBJ2-1	TRBV5-4	.
CASSVDGTGGKALHF	TGTGCCAGCAGCGTAGACGGGACAGGGGGCAAGGCCCTCCACTTT	.	TRBJ1-6	TRBV9	TRBD1
CASRPSGMSTDTQYF	TGTGCCAGTCGGCCCTCAGGGATGAGTACAGATACGCAGTATTTT	.	TRBJ2-3	TRBV19	.
CASSRDRDGYGYTF	TGCGCCAGCAGCCGGGACAGGGACGGGTATGGCTACACCTTC	.	TRBJ1-2	TRBV4-1	TRBD1
CASSPDRRGETQYF	TGTGCCAGCAGCCCGGATCGGCGGGGAGAGACCCAGTACTTC	.	TRBJ2-5	TRBV7-2	.
CASSPYRANTGELFF	TGTGCCAGCAGTCCCTACAGGGCGAACACCGGGGAGCTGTTTTTT	.	TRBJ2-2	TRBV7-8	.
CASSPTPPEGNTIYF	TGCGCCAGCAGCCCCACTCCGCCTGAAGGAAACACCATATATTTT	.	TRBJ1-3	TRBV5-1	.
CASSLTMNTEAFF	TGTGCCAGCAGTTTAACAATGAACACTGAAGCTTTCTTT	few	TRBJ1-1	TRBV27	.
CASSEGGVRGVGEKLFF	TGTGCCAGCAGTGAGGGTGGTGTCAGGGGGGTAGGTGAAAAACTGTTTTTT	many	TRBJ1-4	TRBV6-4	TRBD1